The rows below give T cell receptor beta chains drawn from one sample of a study of T cells after yellow fever vaccination. TCRdb processed the 5' RACE reads anew with MiXCR; each CDR3 protein has one entry. The sample lists approximately 240,000 distinct CDR3 sequences, 3.6% occurring once. The source material was PBMCs, sampled 15 days after the yellow fever booster vaccination. The receptor source for this set is a man aged 18 to 30 who received the YFV17D yellow fever vaccine. CDR3s include the opening cysteine and the closing phenylalanine or tryptophan. The D gene is left open where the match is weak. Only some rows state a clone size, as once, few, many or a class for expanded clones.

D gene,V gene,clone size,J gene,CDR3 DNA,CDR3 protein
.,TRBV7-2,many,TRBJ2-7,TGTGCCAGCAGCTCCACGACGGAGAACTCCTACGAGCAGTACTTC,CASSSTTENSYEQYF
.,TRBV3-1,many,TRBJ1-1,TGTGCCAGCAGCCAAGGCGGGACCGCAGGGAACACTGAAGCTTTCTTT,CASSQGGTAGNTEAFF
.,TRBV7-2,many,TRBJ1-6,TGTGCCAGCAGCTTCCGGGACTCACCCCTCCACTTT,CASSFRDSPLHF
.,TRBV5-1,many,TRBJ2-7,TGCGCCAGCAGCCCCGGACCGAACTACGAGCAGTACTTC,CASSPGPNYEQYF
.,TRBV18,many,TRBJ1-1,TGTGCCAGCTCACCAATCCCTGTGGGGGGCGGAATGTTCACTGAAGCTTTCTTT,CASSPIPVGGGMFTEAFF
.,TRBV12-3/TRBV12-4,many,TRBJ1-4,TGTGCCAGCAGGTCCCGCGGGGCCTATGAAAAACTGTTTTTT,CASRSRGAYEKLFF
.,TRBV20-1,many,TRBJ2-1,TGCAGTGCTTCCAGGGGGGTGTACAATGAGCAGTTCTTC,CSASRGVYNEQFF
.,TRBV3-1,many,TRBJ2-3,TGTGCCAGCAGCCCCCCGTCTCGTGGGAGGTCGCAGTATTTT,CASSPPSRGRSQYF
.,TRBV29-1,many,TRBJ2-1,TGCAGCGTTGTAGGTTTACCCGGGAACAATGAGCAGTTCTTC,CSVVGLPGNNEQFF
.,TRBV6-2/TRBV6-3,many,TRBJ1-1,TGTGCCAGCAGCGGAGTTTTGAGGGGGAACACTGAAGCTTTCTTT,CASSGVLRGNTEAFF
TRBD1,TRBV5-1,many,TRBJ2-7,TGCGCCAGCAGCCCCGGGACAGGGGTTGCGCAGCAGTACTTC,CASSPGTGVAQQYF
.,TRBV6-6,few,TRBJ1-1,TGTGCCAGCAGTTACCGGGGGGGGGGGCGGCAACATGATGAAGCTTTCTTT,CASSYRGGGRQHDEAFF
.,TRBV4-1,many,TRBJ2-7,TGCGCCAGCAGCCAAGAGCAAGGATCCGCCAACTACGAGCAGTACTTC,CASSQEQGSANYEQYF
.,TRBV13,many,TRBJ2-5,TGTGCCAGCAAGCGGACCGGGGAACCCTTTCAAGAGACCCAGTACTTC,CASKRTGEPFQETQYF
TRBD1,TRBV20-1,many,TRBJ1-1,TGCAGTGCTGAAGGCCTAGACAGGGCAGTCACTGAAGCTTTCTTT,CSAEGLDRAVTEAFF
.,TRBV5-4,many,TRBJ1-2,TGTGCCAGCAGCCCGAAGGATGAGAGCTATGGCTACACCTTC,CASSPKDESYGYTF
.,TRBV30,few,TRBJ1-5,TGTGCCTGGAGTGTACTAGACACTAATCAGCCCCAGCATTTT,CAWSVLDTNQPQHF
TRBD1,TRBV12-3/TRBV12-4,few,TRBJ2-7,TGTGCCAGCAGTTTGCATTTGACAGGGCGATACGAGCAGTACTTC,CASSLHLTGRYEQYF
.,TRBV20-1,many,TRBJ1-5,TGCAGTGCTAAGACGGGCAATCAGCCCCAGCATTTT,CSAKTGNQPQHF
.,TRBV12-3/TRBV12-4,many,TRBJ2-7,TGTGCCAGCAGTACCAACGACCCGTACGAGCAGTACTTC,CASSTNDPYEQYF
.,TRBV4-3,many,TRBJ2-2,TGCGCCAGCAGCCCCACCGCGAACACCGGGGAGCTGTTTTTT,CASSPTANTGELFF
.,TRBV18,many,TRBJ2-5,TGTGCCAGCTCACCACCTTTCAACGGAATAGAGACCCAGTACTTC,CASSPPFNGIETQYF
.,TRBV11-2,many,TRBJ2-2,TGTGCCAGCAGCTTATATAGGGGTGTGGGCACCGGGGAGCTGTTTTTT,CASSLYRGVGTGELFF
.,TRBV4-2,many,TRBJ2-2,TGTGCCAGCAGCCAAGAGGAGGGGTACACCGGGGAGCTGTTTTTT,CASSQEEGYTGELFF
.,TRBV20-1,many,TRBJ2-7,TGCAGTGCCCTGATACCCAACGAGCAGTACTTC,CSALIPNEQYF
.,TRBV7-9,many,TRBJ1-4,TGTGCCAGCAGCTGGGGGGGAGGAAATGAAAAACTGTTTTTT,CASSWGGGNEKLFF
.,TRBV5-1,many,TRBJ1-2,TGCGCCAGCAGCGCTACAACAGGGTACGCTGGCTACACCTTC,CASSATTGYAGYTF
.,TRBV4-2,many,TRBJ2-3,TGTGCCAGCAGCCAAGGATTGGACTTTAGCACAGATACGCAGTATTTT,CASSQGLDFSTDTQYF
.,TRBV7-9,many,TRBJ1-6,TGTGCCAGCAGCTTCGACAGGACCAATTCACCCCTCCACTTT,CASSFDRTNSPLHF
TRBD2,TRBV12-3/TRBV12-4,many,TRBJ2-3,TGTGCCAGCAGTAGTTTAGCGGGCCGAGATACGCAGTATTTT,CASSSLAGRDTQYF
TRBD1,TRBV11-1,many,TRBJ1-1,TGTGCCAGCAGCTACGACAGGGTAGGGGCTGAAGCTTTCTTT,CASSYDRVGAEAFF
.,TRBV6-6,many,TRBJ2-5,TGTGCCAGCAGTCTGTATATGCGGGTCCAAGAGACCCAGTACTTC,CASSLYMRVQETQYF
TRBD2,TRBV6-2/TRBV6-3,many,TRBJ2-3,TGTGCCAGCGGTAGCGGGGGTATAGATACGCAGTATTTT,CASGSGGIDTQYF
.,TRBV14,many,TRBJ2-3,TGTGCCAGCAGCACGTTGTCAGATACGCAGTATTTT,CASSTLSDTQYF
TRBD2,TRBV27,many,TRBJ2-3,TGTGCCAGCAAGCGGGGCGCAGATACGCAGTATTTT,CASKRGADTQYF
TRBD1,TRBV7-2,many,TRBJ1-2,TGTGCCAGCAGCTTAAGTAGAGGGACAGGGGAAGGCTACACCTTC,CASSLSRGTGEGYTF
.,TRBV7-9,many,TRBJ1-6,TGTGCCAGCAGCTTAGAATCTTCTTCACCCCTCCACTTT,CASSLESSSPLHF
.,TRBV12-3/TRBV12-4,many,TRBJ1-6,TGTGCCAGCAGTTTTCAGGGGCCCAATTCACCCCTCCACTTT,CASSFQGPNSPLHF
.,TRBV30,.,TRBJ2-1,TGTGCCTGGAGTCGTGGGGTAGGCTACAATGAGCAGTTCTTC,CAWSRGVGYNEQFF
.,TRBV5-1,many,TRBJ1-2,TGCGCCAGCAGCTTGGACAGGTCAGCCTATGGCTACACCTTC,CASSLDRSAYGYTF
.,TRBV5-6,many,TRBJ1-2,TGTGCCAGCAGCTTGGGGGGGCCAGGGTATGGCTACACCTTC,CASSLGGPGYGYTF
.,TRBV18,many,TRBJ1-2,TGTGCCAGCTCACCGCCACCCTTCCTAGGCTATGGCTACACCTTC,CASSPPPFLGYGYTF
.,TRBV20-1,many,TRBJ2-7,TGCAGTGCTAGAGATTTTGGCAGGTCCTACGAGCAGTACTTC,CSARDFGRSYEQYF
.,TRBV4-2,many,TRBJ2-1,TGTGCCAGCAGCCAAGGAGGGCTAGCCCCGTCCAATGAGCAGTTCTTC,CASSQGGLAPSNEQFF
.,TRBV20-1,many,TRBJ1-5,TGCAGTACGACAGTGAATCAGCCCCAGCATTTT,CSTTVNQPQHF
.,TRBV4-3,many,TRBJ1-1,TGCGCCAGCTCGTTGGGTGTCGGCGCTGAAGCTTTCTTT,CASSLGVGAEAFF
.,TRBV29-1,many,TRBJ2-2,TGCAGCGTTAGAGGCGGACCCGCGAACACCGGGGAGCTGTTTTTT,CSVRGGPANTGELFF
.,TRBV4-1,many,TRBJ2-5,TGCGCCAGCAGCCAAGAAATTGCGGACTACCTTACGGCCCAGTACTTC,CASSQEIADYLTAQYF
TRBD1,TRBV6-1,many,TRBJ2-2,TGTGCCAGCAGTGAAGCCCCGCCCGGGACAGGGGGCGCCGGGGAGCTGTTTTTT,CASSEAPPGTGGAGELFF
TRBD1,TRBV5-1,many,TRBJ1-1,TGCGCCAGCAGCTTTAACAGGGGGCTCGGTGAAGCTTTCTTT,CASSFNRGLGEAFF